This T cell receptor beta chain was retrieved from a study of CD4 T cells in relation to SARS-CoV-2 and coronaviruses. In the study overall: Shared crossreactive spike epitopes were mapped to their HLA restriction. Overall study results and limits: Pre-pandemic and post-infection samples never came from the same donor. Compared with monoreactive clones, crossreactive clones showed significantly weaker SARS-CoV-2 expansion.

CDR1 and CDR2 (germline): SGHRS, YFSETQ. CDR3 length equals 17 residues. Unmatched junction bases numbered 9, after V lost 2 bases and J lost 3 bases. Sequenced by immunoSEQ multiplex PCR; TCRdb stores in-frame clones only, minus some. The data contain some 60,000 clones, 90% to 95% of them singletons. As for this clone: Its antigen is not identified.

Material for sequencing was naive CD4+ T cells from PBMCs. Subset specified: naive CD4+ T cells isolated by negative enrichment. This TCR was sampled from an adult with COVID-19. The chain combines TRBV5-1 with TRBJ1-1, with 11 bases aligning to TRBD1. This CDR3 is CASSFRDRGIRDTEAFF. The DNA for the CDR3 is TGCGCCAGCAGCTTTCGGGACAGGGGGATTAGGGACACTGAAGCTTTCTTT.